This T cell receptor beta chain was sequenced for a study of radiation and T cells in renal cell carcinoma. The table came from immunoSEQ multiplex PCR; TCRdb's copy has only in-frame clones and leaves some out. The sample yields about 7,900 clones, roughly 61% seen once. Specified treatment: treatment-naive control, cytoreductive nephrectomy. V shed 2 bases and J 1 base; nucleotides not matched to a gene: 5. Germline CDR1 and CDR2: SGHTA and FQGTGA. The CDR3 runs to 17 residues. The source was tumor tissue, collected from a patient whose treatment was nephrectomy without radiotherapy. This chain uses TRBV7-3 with TRBJ2-2, with 9 bases matching TRBD2. The source of this sequence is a woman in her seventies with renal cell carcinoma. In DNA form, the CDR3 reads TGTGCCAGCAGCTTAGCTAGCGGGGCGGGGAACACCGGGGAGCTGTTTTTT. Its translation: CASSLASGAGNTGELFF.